This T cell receptor (beta chain) was found in a study of blood T cell repertoires in COVID-19. The wider study: COVID-19 samples collected from the United States, Italy and Spain covered acute and convalescent phases. T cells, B-cell-depleted T cells, or PBMCs provided the cDNA or gDNA that served as material.

This clone showed up just once. The authors' processing: Estimation of nucleated cell counts was performed using reference gene primer amplification. The assay was immunoSEQ multiplex PCR, and TCRdb's table has in-frame clones only and misses some. V and J calls and clone size are those listed in that table; D and trimming were worked out from the DNA. Counted here are about 60,000 clones, about nine tenths occurring once; the ten biggest clones make up around 4.5%. V lost 1 base and J lost 7; bases outside the gene matches: 8. CDR1 and CDR2 from the germline V gene are KGHSH and LQKENI. This CDR3 is 15 amino acids long.

The specimen was peripheral blood. J is TRBJ2-7 and V is TRBV18, with 9 bases matching TRBD1. The TCR originated in a human donor in a cohort sampled during active COVID-19. The CDR3 DNA sequence: TGTGCCAGCTCACCACGAATCACAGGGGGCTGGGAGCAGTACTTC. It translates to CASSPRITGGWEQYF.